Listed below are T cell receptor beta chains from one sample, sequenced in a study of Graves' ophthalmopathy and Graves' hyperthyroidism. TCRdb used MiXCR to reprocess the multiplex PCR reads, holding one entry per CDR3 protein. In the table there are tens of thousands of distinct CDR3 sequences, roughly half of which are singletons. The material sequenced was peripheral blood. The receptors were sampled from an adult woman with Graves' ophthalmopathy. CDR3s include the opening cysteine and the closing phenylalanine or tryptophan. A D gene is named only where the DNA matches it firmly. Expanded clones get a size class; other rows say once, few or many, or leave the size out.

D: TRBD1
length: 15
V: TRBV20-1
size: many
J: TRBJ1-2
CDR3: CSAPANDRGLSGYTF
DNA: TGCAGTGCCCCTGCTAATGACAGGGGGCTCAGTGGCTACACCTTC

D: -
length: 13
V: TRBV12-3/TRBV12-4
size: -
J: TRBJ1-5
CDR3: CASTLGSNQPQHF
DNA: TGTGCCAGCACTCTGGGTAGCAATCAGCCCCAGCATTTT

D: -
length: 13
V: TRBV7-3
size: many
J: TRBJ2-3
CDR3: CASSSGITDTQYF
DNA: TGTGCCAGCAGCTCCGGAATCACAGATACGCAGTATTTT

D: -
length: 18
V: TRBV7-3
size: -
J: TRBJ2-3
CDR3: CASSLTYRAGDSTDTQYF
DNA: TGTGCCAGCAGCTTAACGTATAGGGCAGGGGACTCTACAGATACGCAGTATTTT

D: -
length: 18
V: TRBV24-1
size: -
J: TRBJ1-1
CDR3: CATSGVPGTPGADTEAFF
DNA: TGTGCCACCAGTGGGGTCCCAGGGACGCCCGGGGCCGACACTGAAGCTTTCTTT

D: TRBD2
length: 18
V: TRBV4-3
size: many
J: TRBJ2-1
CDR3: CASSQDSTTSGRYNEQFF
DNA: TGCGCCAGCAGCCAAGATAGTACTACTAGCGGGAGGTACAATGAGCAGTTCTTC

D: -
length: 14
V: TRBV11-2
size: -
J: TRBJ1-2
CDR3: CASSSLAGGYGYTF
DNA: TGTGCCAGCAGCTCGCTAGCGGGCGGCTATGGCTACACCTTC

D: -
length: 13
V: TRBV20-1
size: -
J: TRBJ1-4
CDR3: CSVTGPTNEKLFF
DNA: TGCAGTGTTACAGGGCCAACTAATGAAAAACTGTTTTTT

D: -
length: 16
V: TRBV16
size: once
J: TRBJ1-5
CDR3: CASSQSGGWRQQPQHF
DNA: TGTGCCAGCAGCCAATCTGGCGGGTGGCGGCAGCAGCCCCAGCATTTT

D: TRBD2
length: 18
V: TRBV6-4
size: -
J: TRBJ2-4
CDR3: CASSLPGLAVLAKNIQYF
DNA: TGTGCCAGCAGTCTTCCGGGACTAGCGGTCCTAGCCAAAAACATTCAGTACTTC

D: TRBD2
length: 15
V: TRBV27
size: many
J: TRBJ2-7
CDR3: CASSNLTSGRYEQYF
DNA: TGTGCCAGCAGCAACCTGACTAGCGGGAGGTACGAGCAGTACTTC

D: TRBD1
length: 16
V: TRBV11-3
size: many
J: TRBJ2-5
CDR3: CASSPGQGSIEETQYF
DNA: TGTGCCAGCAGCCCGGGACAGGGAAGCATCGAAGAGACCCAGTACTTC

D: -
length: 14
V: TRBV7-2
size: -
J: TRBJ2-5
CDR3: CASSLSTLQETQYF
DNA: TGTGCCAGCAGCTTATCGACACTACAAGAGACCCAGTACTTC

D: -
length: 16
V: TRBV7-9
size: -
J: TRBJ1-5
CDR3: CASSLRGDSGGETQHF
DNA: TGTGCCAGCAGCTTAAGAGGGGATAGCGGGGGAGAGACCCAGCATTTT

D: TRBD1
length: 13
V: TRBV7-2
size: medium-sized
J: TRBJ1-2
CDR3: CASRPRGRYGYTF
DNA: TGTGCCAGCAGACCGAGGGGGCGGTATGGCTACACCTTC

D: -
length: 15
V: TRBV20-1
size: many
J: TRBJ1-6
CDR3: CSARDYNSYNSPLHF
DNA: TGCAGTGCCCGGGACTACAACTCCTATAATTCACCCCTCCACTTT

D: -
length: 11
V: TRBV6-9
size: many
J: TRBJ2-3
CDR3: CASTHTDTQYF
DNA: TGTGCCAGCACCCACACAGATACGCAGTATTTT

D: -
length: 14
V: TRBV5-1
size: -
J: TRBJ1-1
CDR3: CASSLGGPGAEAFF
DNA: TGCGCCAGCAGCTTGGGGGGCCCAGGGGCTGAAGCTTTCTTT

D: TRBD2
length: 12
V: TRBV6-2/TRBV6-3
size: once
J: TRBJ2-7
CDR3: CASRRLAEEQYF
DNA: TGTGCCAGCAGACGACTAGCGGAAGAGCAGTACTTC

D: -
length: 14
V: TRBV11-2
size: many
J: TRBJ2-7
CDR3: CASSLSGTFGEQYF
DNA: TGTGCCAGCAGCTTGTCCGGGACTTTCGGCGAGCAGTACTTC

D: -
length: 15
V: TRBV28
size: many
J: TRBJ1-1
CDR3: CASSSVDGMNTEAFF
DNA: TGTGCCAGCAGTTCCGTGGACGGGATGAACACTGAAGCTTTCTTT

D: -
length: 13
V: TRBV6-2/TRBV6-3
size: many
J: TRBJ1-2
CDR3: CASSYSGGGGYTF
DNA: TGTGCCAGCAGTTACTCTGGGGGCGGCGGCTACACCTTC

D: TRBD1
length: 14
V: TRBV6-5
size: -
J: TRBJ2-7
CDR3: CASRYRGAPGEQYF
DNA: TGTGCCAGCAGGTACAGGGGAGCTCCGGGCGAGCAGTACTTC

D: -
length: 16
V: TRBV20-1
size: -
J: TRBJ2-5
CDR3: CSARVPPSLAEETQYF
DNA: TGCAGTGCTAGAGTACCGCCTTCACTAGCTGAAGAGACCCAGTACTTC

D: TRBD2
length: 20
V: TRBV2
size: many
J: TRBJ2-6
CDR3: CASSEVGPGLEASGANVLTF
DNA: TGTGCCAGCAGTGAAGTTGGGCCGGGACTAGAGGCATCTGGGGCCAACGTCCTGACTTTC

D: -
length: 13
V: TRBV9
size: -
J: TRBJ1-1
CDR3: CASSEKQGMGAFF
DNA: TGTGCCAGCAGCGAGAAACAGGGCATGGGAGCTTTCTTT

D: -
length: 14
V: TRBV5-8
size: many
J: TRBJ1-2
CDR3: CASSLDQANYGYTF
DNA: TGTGCCAGCAGCTTGGACCAGGCTAACTATGGCTACACCTTC

D: TRBD1
length: 16
V: TRBV15
size: -
J: TRBJ2-7
CDR3: CATSRALGTGPNEQYF
DNA: TGTGCCACCAGCAGAGCTCTTGGGACAGGGCCCAACGAGCAGTACTTC

D: TRBD2
length: 13
V: TRBV20-1
size: -
J: TRBJ2-7
CDR3: CSATTSGSYEQYF
DNA: TGCAGTGCTACGACTAGCGGCTCCTACGAGCAGTACTTC

D: TRBD1
length: 15
V: TRBV2
size: -
J: TRBJ1-6
CDR3: CASSAGQPDNSPLHF
DNA: TGTGCCAGCAGTGCGGGACAGCCCGATAATTCACCCCTCCACTTT

D: -
length: 13
V: TRBV6-4
size: -
J: TRBJ2-3
CDR3: CASSEHSTDTQYF
DNA: TGTGCCAGCAGTGAACATAGCACAGATACGCAGTATTTT

D: -
length: 16
V: TRBV19
size: many
J: TRBJ2-3
CDR3: CASSSVGRASTDTQYF
DNA: TGTGCCAGTAGTAGCGTCGGGCGGGCTAGCACAGATACGCAGTATTTT

D: -
length: 13
V: TRBV7-3
size: many
J: TRBJ1-2
CDR3: CASSPTPVGGYTF
DNA: TGTGCCAGCAGCCCGACCCCTGTGGGCGGCTACACCTTC

D: TRBD1
length: 15
V: TRBV7-2
size: -
J: TRBJ1-6
CDR3: CASSSRDSYNSPLHF
DNA: TGTGCCAGCAGCTCGCGGGACAGTTATAATTCACCCCTCCACTTT

D: TRBD1
length: 18
V: TRBV12-3/TRBV12-4
size: many
J: TRBJ1-5
CDR3: CASRLDRGGKDSNQPQHF
DNA: TGTGCCAGCAGACTGGACAGGGGCGGCAAGGATAGCAATCAGCCCCAGCATTTT

D: TRBD1
length: 14
V: TRBV19
size: -
J: TRBJ1-2
CDR3: CASTVGQRRYGYTF
DNA: TGTGCCAGTACCGTGGGACAGCGTCGATATGGCTACACCTTC

D: -
length: 15
V: TRBV7-2
size: -
J: TRBJ2-2
CDR3: CASSLRGGNTGELFF
DNA: TGTGCCAGCAGCCTAAGGGGGGGGAACACCGGGGAGCTGTTTTTT

D: TRBD2
length: 15
V: TRBV15
size: medium-sized
J: TRBJ2-7
CDR3: CATIRQREGAYEQYF
DNA: TGTGCCACCATAAGGCAGCGGGAGGGCGCCTACGAGCAGTACTTC

D: -
length: 13
V: TRBV4-2
size: many
J: TRBJ2-3
CDR3: CASSQGTGDTQYF
DNA: TGTGCCAGCAGCCAAGGAACCGGAGATACGCAGTATTTT

D: TRBD1
length: 12
V: TRBV5-8
size: many
J: TRBJ2-7
CDR3: CASSWGQYEQYF
DNA: TGTGCCAGCAGCTGGGGACAGTACGAGCAGTACTTC

D: TRBD2
length: 16
V: TRBV7-2
size: -
J: TRBJ2-5
CDR3: CASSHFGTSGQETQYF
DNA: TGTGCCAGCAGCCACTTTGGGACTAGCGGCCAAGAGACCCAGTACTTC

D: -
length: 12
V: TRBV20-1
size: many
J: TRBJ1-1
CDR3: CSANDDRPEAFF
DNA: TGCAGTGCTAACGATGACAGGCCTGAAGCTTTCTTT

D: -
length: 13
V: TRBV6-1
size: many
J: TRBJ1-1
CDR3: CASSERLNTEAFF
DNA: TGTGCCAGCAGTGAAAGGCTGAACACTGAAGCTTTCTTT

D: -
length: 14
V: TRBV7-9
size: few
J: TRBJ1-2
CDR3: CASSLRAVGYGYTF
DNA: TGTGCCAGCAGCCTCAGGGCGGTTGGCTATGGCTACACCTTC

D: -
length: 13
V: TRBV7-9
size: many
J: TRBJ2-7
CDR3: CASSLGSGDEQYF
DNA: TGTGCCAGCAGCTTAGGTTCGGGGGACGAGCAGTACTTC

D: -
length: 15
V: TRBV7-6
size: -
J: TRBJ2-1
CDR3: CASSLVSAFFNEQFF
DNA: TGTGCCAGCAGCTTAGTTTCGGCGTTTTTCAATGAGCAGTTCTTC

D: TRBD1
length: 14
V: TRBV9
size: many
J: TRBJ1-2
CDR3: CASSVGRQGGGYTF
DNA: TGTGCCAGCAGCGTAGGTCGACAGGGGGGCGGCTACACCTTC

D: -
length: 11
V: TRBV9
size: -
J: TRBJ1-2
CDR3: CASSRMDGYTF
DNA: TGTGCCAGCAGCCGTATGGATGGCTACACCTTC

D: -
length: 19
V: TRBV5-5
size: many
J: TRBJ2-3
CDR3: CASSLDMFEGVLGTDTQYF
DNA: TGTGCCAGCAGCTTGGATATGTTTGAGGGGGTGTTGGGCACAGATACGCAGTATTTT

D: -
length: 14
V: TRBV19
size: many
J: TRBJ1-5
CDR3: CASKYIGGDQPQHF
DNA: TGTGCCAGTAAGTACATCGGAGGGGATCAGCCCCAGCATTTT

D: TRBD1
length: 15
V: TRBV4-3
size: many
J: TRBJ1-1
CDR3: CASSARDRENTEAFF
DNA: TGCGCCAGCAGCGCCCGGGACAGGGAGAACACTGAAGCTTTCTTT

D: -
length: 16
V: TRBV24-1
size: -
J: TRBJ1-2
CDR3: CATSDRTGPADYGYTF
DNA: TGTGCCACCAGTGACCGCACAGGACCGGCCGACTATGGCTACACCTTC

D: -
length: 13
V: TRBV7-2
size: -
J: TRBJ1-1
CDR3: CASSPAGSSEAFF
DNA: TGTGCCAGCAGCCCGGCGGGGAGCAGTGAAGCTTTCTTT

D: -
length: 15
V: TRBV7-9
size: once
J: TRBJ1-2
CDR3: CASSLEARDTYGYTF
DNA: TGTGCCAGCAGCTTAGAAGCCAGGGACACCTATGGCTACACCTTC

D: -
length: 13
V: TRBV4-1
size: many
J: TRBJ2-2
CDR3: CASSQVTTGELFF
DNA: TGCGCCAGCAGCCAAGTAACCACCGGGGAGCTGTTTTTT

D: TRBD1
length: 15
V: TRBV2
size: -
J: TRBJ2-7
CDR3: CASSAGQGLGYEQYF
DNA: TGTGCCAGCAGTGCGGGACAGGGTCTCGGTTACGAGCAGTACTTC

D: -
length: 13
V: TRBV20-1
size: -
J: TRBJ1-1
CDR3: CSARDGTGAEAFF
DNA: TGCAGTGCTAGAGATGGGACGGGCGCTGAAGCTTTCTTT

D: TRBD2
length: 17
V: TRBV5-8
size: many
J: TRBJ2-1
CDR3: CASSPIGGRRAYNEQFF
DNA: TGTGCCAGCAGCCCGATTGGCGGGAGGAGGGCCTACAATGAGCAGTTCTTC

D: TRBD2
length: 19
V: TRBV27
size: few
J: TRBJ2-5
CDR3: CASSARLAGGRLEMETQYF
DNA: TGTGCCAGCAGTGCCCGACTAGCGGGAGGGCGTTTAGAGATGGAGACCCAGTACTTC

D: -
length: 13
V: TRBV25-1
size: -
J: TRBJ2-3
CDR3: CARDRGDAVLQYF
DNA: TGTGCTAGAGATCGAGGGGACGCAGTGTTGCAGTATTTT